One sample yielded the 6 T cell receptor beta chains listed below, sequenced in a study of control samples from healthy donors and cancer patients (TCRdb year 2020). Libraries were made using the immunoSEQ multiplex PCR assay. Here the immuneACCESS table is served through TCRdb, limited to in-frame sequences with V and J called. Missing clones are a known gap in these copies; in checked studies unresolved V genes cover under half, and the rest lacks a known reason. Across this sample there are around 110,000 clones, with 93% seen only once. Of the sample, roughly 2.6% falls within the top ten clones. Sequenced input: blood. The receptors were sampled from a man aged 25 to 45 in good health.

The chain combines TRBV5-1 with TRBJ2-1; the D call may be TRBD1 or TRBD2 (5 bases each). The V end lost 0 bases, the J end lost 4 bases, and 5 bases lay between the germline ends. Per germline, CDR1 SGHRS and CDR2 YFSETQ. This CDR3 has 13 residues. CDR3 protein: CASSLGGYNEQFF. The CDR3 DNA reads TGCGCCAGCAGCTTGGGGGGGTACAATGAGCAGTTCTTC.

The rearrangement joins TRBV7-6 to TRBJ2-1; TRBD2 aligns across 9 bases. CDR1 SGHVS and CDR2 FNYEAQ come from the germline V gene. V lost 5 bases and J lost 12; bases outside the gene matches: 8. This CDR3 contains 13 residues. The CDR3 is CASSPLAGPGQFF. The CDR3 coding sequence is TGTGCCAGCAGCCCTCTAGCGGGGCCTGGGCAGTTCTTC.

The J gene is TRBJ2-3, the V gene TRBV18; 9 nucleotides line up with TRBD2. V was pared by 6 bases and J by 2 bases, with 6 bases of the junction left unmatched. The CDR3 has 15 amino acids. Germline V CDR1 and CDR2: KGHSH, LQKENI. CDR3 nucleotides: TGTGCCAGCTCGCGCAAGCGGGGGGACACAGATACGCAGTATTTT. Residues: CASSRKRGDTDTQYF.

V usage is TRBV19 and J usage is TRBJ2-3; D ambiguous. This CDR3 spans 16 amino acids. V shed 7 bases and J shed 2 bases, with 19 bases lying between them. The germline V gene encodes CDR1 LNHDA and CDR2 SQIVND (reference sequence). For the CDR3, the DNA is TGTGCCAGTACCCCAAACAGCCTCCCTGACACAGATACGCAGTATTTT. Translation gives CASTPNSLPDTDTQYF.

This clone was found once. The gene calls are TRBV28 and TRBJ2-1; 7 bases are shared with TRBD2. Germline assignment: CDR1 MDHEN and CDR2 SYDVKM. Trimming removed 10 bases from V and 7 bases from J; junction bases left unmatched: 19. This CDR3 comprises 16 residues. CDR3 DNA sequence: TGTGCCACCCTGCCCGGACTAGATGGTATAGTAAATGAGCAGTTCTTC. As protein: CATLPGLDGIVNEQFF. The variable domain in full, completed from reference TRBV28 and TRBJ2-1, reads DVKVTQSSRYLVKRTGEKVFLECVQDMDHENMFWYRQDPGLGLRLIYFSYDVKMKEKGDIPEGYSVSREKKERFSLILESASTNQTSMYLCATLPGLDGIVNEQFFGPGTRLTVL.

The CDR3 region is CATTSRGGTEAFF. The CDR3 DNA sequence: TGTGCCACCACTTCCCGGGGCGGCACTGAAGCTTTCTTT. The chain combines TRBV24-1 with TRBJ1-1, with a weak D call TRBD1 (5 bases). Germline CDR1 KGHDR, CDR2 SFDVKD. The length of the CDR3 is 13 residues. Trimming left V 8 bases short and J 4 bases short, with 13 bases between.